This T cell receptor (beta chain) was identified in a study of cytomegalovirus exposure and HLA in healthy donors. Libraries were prepared by immunoSEQ multiplex PCR; TCRdb keeps only in-frame clonotypes and omits some of them. The sample has some 67,000 clones, about 94% seen once. Sample: PBMCs. This TCR came from a young woman in good health and CMV-seronegative.

CDR3 coding DNA: TGTGCCAGCATTGTGGGCAGCTCTGGGGCCAACGTCCTGACTTTC. This gives the protein CASIVGSSGANVLTF. The chain combines TRBV6-1 with TRBJ2-6; no clear D gene. Germline V gives CDR1 MNHNS, CDR2 SASEGT. Trimming shortened V by 7 bases and J by 0 bases, and 10 bases separated the two germline ends. This CDR3 region has 15 residues.